The 19 T cell receptor beta chains presented below share a single source sample, sequenced in a study of blood T cells in healthy people across ages. Sample-barcoded 5' priming and a J-beta primer mix drove a second PCR of about 7 to 12 cycles. Using its own MiXCR run on the 5' RACE reads, TCRdb lists one record per CDR3 protein. The table shows 1.5 million to 2 million distinct CDR3 sequences, with 40% to 55% occurring only once. The sample consisted of blood. These receptors came from a woman between 35 and 50 years old in good health.

This clonotype was picked up a small number of times. The chain combines TRBV7-2 with TRBJ2-5; TRBD2 aligns across 10 bases. CDR1 is SGHTA, CDR2 FQGNSA, per germline. The V gene end was trimmed by 2 bases and the J gene end by 5 bases; junction bases not matched to a gene: 5. The CDR3 extends over 15 amino acids. As DNA, the CDR3 is TGTGCCAGCAGCTTACAGCGGGGGGGCGGGGAGACCCAGTACTTC. Amino acid sequence: CASSLQRGGGETQYF.

The J gene is TRBJ2-3, the V gene TRBV15, with no clear D. The V end lost 3 bases, the J end lost 0 bases, and 10 bases lay between the germline ends. Looked up from germline, CDR1 is LNHNV and CDR2 is YYDKDF (reference sequence). The CDR3 contains 15 residues. The CDR3 protein is CATSRELSSTDTQYF. The CDR3 nucleotides read TGTGCCACCAGCAGGGAACTGTCTAGCACAGATACGCAGTATTTT.

The V call is TRBV7-2, the J call TRBJ2-1; TRBD1 matches at 8 bases. The V segment lost 5 bases and the J segment 4 bases; nucleotides outside the gene matches: 7. Germline values: CDR1 SGHTA, CDR2 FQGNSA. CDR3 length equals 15 residues. CDR3 in DNA: TGTGCCAGCAGCCGGAGACAGGGGAGGTACAATGAGCAGTTCTTC. It translates to CASSRRQGRYNEQFF.

The chain is built from TRBV24-1 and TRBJ2-1, with 11 bases that match TRBD1. V shed 9 bases, J shed 8 bases, and the junction held 11 bases outside the gene matches. In germline, CDR1 is KGHDR, CDR2 SFDVKD. The CDR3 sequence is 15 residues long. The CDR3 nucleotides are TGTGCCACCGGACAGGACAGGGGGCTGATTGATGAGCAGTTCTTC. Translation: CATGQDRGLIDEQFF.

This clonotype was counted once. This chain joins TRBV5-5 and TRBJ2-3; 7 bases align to TRBD2. The CDR3 runs to 16 residues. The V and J ends lost 4 bases and 0 bases, in that order; junction bases with no gene match: 8. CDR1 SGHKS and CDR2 YYEKEE come from the germline V gene (reference sequence). The CDR3 coding sequence is TGTGCCAGCAGCGATCGAAGCGGGGCCAGCACAGATACGCAGTATTTT. This codes for CASSDRSGASTDTQYF.

This clonotype was seen a few times. The CDR3 region has the DNA TGCGCCAGCAGCCAAGCTGTTACGGCCGTGAGCGGTTACGAGCAGTACTTC. Translated: CASSQAVTAVSGYEQYF. The genes are TRBV4-1 and TRBJ2-7, with a possible D match to TRBD2 (5 bases). There are 17 residues in the CDR3. Germline V lookup: CDR1 MGHRA, CDR2 YSYEKL. Trimming pared 1 base from V and 4 bases from J, leaving 20 bases between.

The V and J genes are TRBV7-9 and TRBJ2-1, with 8 bases aligning to TRBD1. The DNA end favors TRBJ2-7, so the J call may be wrong. Germline V gene lookup returns CDR1 SEHNR and CDR2 FQNEAQ (reference sequence). This CDR3 has 16 amino acids. The CDR3 bases are TGTGCCAGCACTGATGGTCAGGGGGCGAGATACAATGAGCAGTACTTC. Translated, it gives CASTDGQGARYNEQYF.

This clonotype was seen repeatedly, ten times or more. The rearrangement uses TRBV6-2 or TRBV6-3 and TRBJ2-4, with D unresolved. The DNA end lines up better with TRBJ2-7; the J call may be wrong. Germline V lookup: CDR1 MNHEY, CDR2 SVGEGT. This CDR3 region has 14 residues. The CDR3 DNA follows: TGTGCCAGCAGTTACTCGACTGGTTGGGACGAGCAGTACTTC. Translated, it gives CASSYSTGWDEQYF.

The CDR3 loop is CASSLGGTNPGRETQYF. CDR3 DNA: TGTGCCAGCAGCTTGGGAGGGACAAACCCTGGGCGGGAGACCCAGTACTTC. V and J are TRBV5-6 and TRBJ2-5; a possible D gene is TRBD1 (6 bases). The V end lost 0 bases, the J end lost 5 bases, and 20 bases lay between the germline ends. Germline V lookup: CDR1 SGHDT, CDR2 YYEEEE. The CDR3 sequence is 17 residues long.

This clonotype was detected only a few times. The chain couples TRBV2 to TRBJ2-3, with 10 bases fitting TRBD2. CDR3 length: 16 residues. Germline loops: CDR1 SNHLY, CDR2 FYNNEI. The trim removed 2 bases at V and 6 bases at J, leaving 8 bases unmatched. CDR3 residues: CASSELAGVAGDTQYF. The CDR3 DNA reads TGTGCCAGCAGTGAACTAGCGGGGGTCGCCGGGGATACGCAGTATTTT.

The count of this clonotype is one. The junction departs from germline at one end; a sequencing error may be responsible. The gene calls are TRBV20-1 and TRBJ2-2; 7 nucleotides align to TRBD1. This CDR3 has 14 amino acids. Germline CDR1 is DFQATT and CDR2 is SNEGSKA (reference sequence). CDR3 region: CSAGDRVRTGELFF. In DNA form, the CDR3 reads TGCAGTGCTGGAGACAGGGTCCGGACCGGGGAGCTGTTTTTT.

The rearrangement uses TRBV3-1 and TRBJ2-5, with 9 bases matching TRBD2. CDR1 and CDR2 (germline): LGHDT, YNNKEL (reference sequence). The CDR3 length is 18 residues. Trimming removed 0 bases from V and 0 bases from J; junction bases left unmatched: 8. CDR3 amino acids: CASSQDGTLAGNQETQYF. The DNA of the CDR3 is TGTGCCAGCAGCCAAGATGGGACCCTAGCGGGGAACCAAGAGACCCAGTACTTC.

Details on this clonotype: This may come from a read error, since a much larger clone is one base off. V gene TRBV7-6 combines with J gene TRBJ1-2; 10 nucleotides align to TRBD1. The CDR3 totals 14 residues. Germline-derived CDR1 and CDR2 are SGHVS and FNYEAQ. DNA for the CDR3: TGTGCCTGCAGCTTAACGGGACAGGGGTATGGCTACACCTTC. Its protein product is CACSLTGQGYGYTF.

CDR3 sequence: CSAILTGGATDTQYF. In DNA, the CDR3 is TGCAGTGCTATCTTGACAGGGGGCGCGACAGATACGCAGTATTTT. The chain is built from TRBV20-1 and TRBJ2-3, with 10 bases fitting TRBD1. V was clipped by 4 bases and J by 3 bases; unmatched bases: 7. Germline V gene sequence: CDR1 DFQATT, CDR2 SNEGSKA (reference sequence). The CDR3 runs to 15 residues.

The V call is TRBV6-2 or TRBV6-3, the J call TRBJ2-1, with 11 bases aligning to TRBD2. V was pared by 7 bases and J by 7 bases, with 15 bases of the junction left unmatched. CDR3 length: 17 residues. Germline CDR1 is MNHEY and CDR2 is SVGEGT. CDR3 amino acids: CASKPRGVASGRNEQFF. DNA for the CDR3: TGTGCCAGCAAACCCCGGGGTGTGGCTAGCGGGAGGAATGAGCAGTTCTTC.

About this clonotype itself: A much larger clone differs by one base, so this may be a read error. The CDR3 region is CASRKGASGGAAYNEQYF. DNA of the CDR3: TGTGCCAGCAGGAAGGGGGCTAGCGGGGGGGCTGCCTACAATGAGCAGTACTTC. This chain connects TRBV12-3 or TRBV12-4 to TRBJ2-7; 12 bases fit TRBD2. The CDR3 contains 18 residues. V was clipped by 6 bases and J by 7 bases; unmatched bases: 19.

The V gene is TRBV6-1, the J gene TRBJ2-1, with TRBD1 matching over 7 bases. Unmatched junction bases numbered 5, after V lost 5 bases and J lost 1 base. The germline gives CDR1 MNHNS, CDR2 SASEGT. The CDR3 totals 15 residues. CDR3 coding DNA: TGTGCCAGCAGTACAGGGGTTATGTCCTACAATGAGCAGTTCTTC. Translation gives CASSTGVMSYNEQFF.

This clonotype was seen ten or more times. The chain employs TRBV5-6 and TRBJ2-7, with 7 bases that match TRBD1. The germline V gene has CDR1 SGHDT and CDR2 YYEEEE. The CDR3 sequence is 13 residues long. The J segment lost 2 bases and the V segment lost 5 bases, leaving 4 bases of the junction unmatched. The CDR3 here is CASRRTGTYEQYF. CDR3 nucleotide sequence: TGTGCCAGCAGACGGACAGGCACCTACGAGCAGTACTTC.

The chain joins TRBV11-1 to TRBJ2-5; either TRBD1 or TRBD2 may fit D (6 bases each). Trimming pared 4 bases from V and 5 bases from J, leaving 17 bases between. The CDR3 sequence is 15 residues long. CDR1 and CDR2 from the germline V gene are SGHAT and FQDESV (reference sequence). The CDR3 DNA reads as TGTGCCAGCAGCTCCTCCACGGGGGCTGTGGAGACCCAGTACTTC. The encoded protein is CASSSSTGAVETQYF. Combining the CDR3 with reference TRBV11-1 and TRBJ2-5 gives the whole variable domain EAEVAQSPRYKITEKSQAVAFWCDPISGHATLYWYRQILGQGPELLVQFQDESVVDDSQLPKDRFSAERLKGVDSTLKIQPAELGDSAMYLCASSSSTGAVETQYFGPGTRLLVL.